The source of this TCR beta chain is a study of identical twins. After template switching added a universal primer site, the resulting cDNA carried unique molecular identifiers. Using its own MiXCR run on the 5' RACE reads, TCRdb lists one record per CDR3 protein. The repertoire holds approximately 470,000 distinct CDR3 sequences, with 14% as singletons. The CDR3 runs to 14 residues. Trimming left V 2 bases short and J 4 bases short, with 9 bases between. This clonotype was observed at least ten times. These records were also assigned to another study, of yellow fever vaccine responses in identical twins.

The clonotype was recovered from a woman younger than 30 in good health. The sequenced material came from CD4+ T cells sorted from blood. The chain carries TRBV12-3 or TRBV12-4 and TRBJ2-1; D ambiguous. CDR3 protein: CASSLRPDYNEQFF. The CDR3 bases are TGTGCCAGCAGTTTACGGCCGGATTACAATGAGCAGTTCTTC.